This T cell receptor beta chain was captured in a study of resident and recirculating memory T cells in vitiligo. CDR3 length: 13 amino acids. From germline, CDR1 is MGHRA and CDR2 YSYEKL. Trimming removed 3 bases at V and 6 bases at J, with 10 bases between. Measured with immunoSEQ multiplex PCR; TCRdb has only the in-frame clones, and not every one. The table lists 40,000 to 45,000 clones, around nine tenths of them singletons. No vitiligo treatment was given during the prior three months. The V gene is TRBV4-1, the J gene TRBJ2-3; possibly TRBD1 for D (6 bases). The clonotype was recovered from a male donor with vitiligo. The sample consisted of blood. CDR3 sequence reads: CASSQNRADTQYF. The CDR3 DNA reads as TGCGCCAGCAGCCAGAACAGGGCGGATACGCAGTATTTT.